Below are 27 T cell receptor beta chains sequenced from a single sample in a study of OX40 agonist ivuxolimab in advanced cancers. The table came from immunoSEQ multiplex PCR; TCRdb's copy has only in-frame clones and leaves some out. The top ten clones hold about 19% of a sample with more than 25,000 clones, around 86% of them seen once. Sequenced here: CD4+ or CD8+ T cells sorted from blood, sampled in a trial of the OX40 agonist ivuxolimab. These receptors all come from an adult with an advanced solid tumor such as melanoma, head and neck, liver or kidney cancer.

The CDR3 reads CASSGTEPDYEQYF. CDR3 DNA: TGTGCCAGCAGCGGGACAGAGCCCGACTACGAGCAGTACTTC. The chain joins TRBV6-4 to TRBJ2-7; TRBD1 aligns across 7 bases. Germline loops: CDR1 MRHNA, CDR2 SNTAGT. V was clipped by 6 bases and J by 3 bases; unmatched bases: 8. The CDR3 has 14 residues.

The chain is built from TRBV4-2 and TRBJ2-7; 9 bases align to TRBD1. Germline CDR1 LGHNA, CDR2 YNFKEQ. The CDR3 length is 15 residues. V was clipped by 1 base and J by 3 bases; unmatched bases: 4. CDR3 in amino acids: CASSQGTGEVYEQYF. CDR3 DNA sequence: TGTGCCAGCAGCCAAGGGACAGGGGAAGTCTACGAGCAGTACTTC.

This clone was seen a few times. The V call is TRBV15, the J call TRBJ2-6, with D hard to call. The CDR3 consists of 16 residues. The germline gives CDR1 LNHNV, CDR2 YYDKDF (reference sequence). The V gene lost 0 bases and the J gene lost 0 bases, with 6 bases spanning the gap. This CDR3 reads CATSRDADSGANVLTF. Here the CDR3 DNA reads TGTGCCACCAGCAGAGATGCGGACTCTGGGGCCAACGTCCTGACTTTC.

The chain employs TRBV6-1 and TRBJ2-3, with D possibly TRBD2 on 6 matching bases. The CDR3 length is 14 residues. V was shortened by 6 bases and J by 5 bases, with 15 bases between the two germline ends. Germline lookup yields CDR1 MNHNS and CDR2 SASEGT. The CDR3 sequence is CASRTGGEVDTQYF. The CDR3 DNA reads TGTGCCAGCAGGACGGGCGGGGAGGTAGATACGCAGTATTTT.

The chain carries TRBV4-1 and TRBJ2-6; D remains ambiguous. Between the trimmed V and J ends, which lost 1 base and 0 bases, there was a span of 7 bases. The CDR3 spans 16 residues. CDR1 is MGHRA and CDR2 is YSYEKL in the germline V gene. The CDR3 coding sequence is TGCGCCAGCAGCCAAGCGACGAGCTCTGGGGCCAACGTCCTGACTTTC. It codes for CASSQATSSGANVLTF.

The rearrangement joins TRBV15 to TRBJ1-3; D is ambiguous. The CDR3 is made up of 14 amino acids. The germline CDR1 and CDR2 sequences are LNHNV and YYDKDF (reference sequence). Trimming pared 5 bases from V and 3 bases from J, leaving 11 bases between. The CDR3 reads CATSSRGIGNTIYF. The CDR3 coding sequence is TGTGCCACCAGCTCCCGGGGAATTGGAAACACCATATATTTT.

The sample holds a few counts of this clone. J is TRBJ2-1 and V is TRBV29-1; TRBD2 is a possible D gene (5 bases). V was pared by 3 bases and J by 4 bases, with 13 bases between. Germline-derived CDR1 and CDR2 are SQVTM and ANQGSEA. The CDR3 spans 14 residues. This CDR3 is CSVDEGMGYNEQFF. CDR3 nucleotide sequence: TGCAGCGTTGATGAGGGAATGGGGTACAATGAGCAGTTCTTC.

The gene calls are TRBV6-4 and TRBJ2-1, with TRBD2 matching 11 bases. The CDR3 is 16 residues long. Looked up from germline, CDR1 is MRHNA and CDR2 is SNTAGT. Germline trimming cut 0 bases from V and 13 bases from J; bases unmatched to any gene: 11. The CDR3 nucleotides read TGTGCCAGCAGTGACTCGAGGGATCTAGCGGGAGGTCCACAGTTCTTC. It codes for CASSDSRDLAGGPQFF.

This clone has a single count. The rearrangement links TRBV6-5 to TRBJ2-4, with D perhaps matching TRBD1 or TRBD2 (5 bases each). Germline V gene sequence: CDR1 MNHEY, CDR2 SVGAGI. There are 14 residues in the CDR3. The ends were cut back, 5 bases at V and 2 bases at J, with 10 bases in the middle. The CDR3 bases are TGTGCCAGCAGTGTCCCGGGACCCAAAAACATTCAGTACTTC. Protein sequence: CASSVPGPKNIQYF.

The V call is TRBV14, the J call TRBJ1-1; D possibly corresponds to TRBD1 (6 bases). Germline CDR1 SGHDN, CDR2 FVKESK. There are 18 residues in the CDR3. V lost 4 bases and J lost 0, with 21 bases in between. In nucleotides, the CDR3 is TGTGCCAGCAGCCCCATCCCCGGAGGGGGATTAATGAACACTGAAGCTTTCTTT. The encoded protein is CASSPIPGGGLMNTEAFF. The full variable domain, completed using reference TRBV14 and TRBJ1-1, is EAGVTQFPSHSVIEKGQTVTLRCDPISGHDNLYWYRRVMGKEIKFLLHFVKESKQDESGMPNNRFLAERTGGTYSTLKVQPAELEDSGVYFCASSPIPGGGLMNTEAFFGQGTRLTVV.

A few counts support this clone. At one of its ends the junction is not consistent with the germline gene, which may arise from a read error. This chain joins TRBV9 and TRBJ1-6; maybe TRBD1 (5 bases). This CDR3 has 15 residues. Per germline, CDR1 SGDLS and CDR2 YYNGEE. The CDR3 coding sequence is TGTGCCAGCACCGTAGGGGCGGGGTCGAATTCACCCCTCCACTTT. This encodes CASTVGAGSNSPLHF.

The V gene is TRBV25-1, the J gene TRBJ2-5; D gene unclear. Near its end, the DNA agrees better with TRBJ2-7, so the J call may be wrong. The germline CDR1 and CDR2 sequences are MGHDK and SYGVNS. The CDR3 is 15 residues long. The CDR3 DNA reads TGTGCCAGCAGTGGTCCCCCGGCTCGCTCCTACGAGCAGTACTTC. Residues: CASSGPPARSYEQYF.

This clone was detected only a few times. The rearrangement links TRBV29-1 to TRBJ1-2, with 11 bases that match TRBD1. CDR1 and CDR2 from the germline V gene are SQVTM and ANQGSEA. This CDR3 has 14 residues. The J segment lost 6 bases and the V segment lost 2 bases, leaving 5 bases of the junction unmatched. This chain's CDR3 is CSVELDRGRDGYTF. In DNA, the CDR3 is TGCAGCGTTGAACTGGACAGGGGGCGTGATGGCTACACCTTC.

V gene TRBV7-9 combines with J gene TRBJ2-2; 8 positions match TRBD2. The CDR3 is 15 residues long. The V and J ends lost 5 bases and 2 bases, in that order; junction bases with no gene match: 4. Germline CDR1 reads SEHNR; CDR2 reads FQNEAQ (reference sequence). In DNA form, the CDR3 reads TGTGCCAGCAGCCCGGGACTAGATAACACCGGGGAGCTGTTTTTT. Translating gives CASSPGLDNTGELFF. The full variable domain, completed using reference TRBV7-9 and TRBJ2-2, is DTGVSQNPRHKITKRGQNVTFRCDPISEHNRLYWYRQTLGQGPEFLTYFQNEAQLEKSRLLSDRFSAERPKGSFSTLEIQRTEQGDSAMYLCASSPGLDNTGELFFGEGSRLTVL.

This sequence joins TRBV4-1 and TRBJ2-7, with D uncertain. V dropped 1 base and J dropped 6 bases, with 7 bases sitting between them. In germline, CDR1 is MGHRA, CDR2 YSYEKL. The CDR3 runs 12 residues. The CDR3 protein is CASSQASAEQYF. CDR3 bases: TGCGCCAGCAGCCAAGCATCGGCCGAGCAGTACTTC.

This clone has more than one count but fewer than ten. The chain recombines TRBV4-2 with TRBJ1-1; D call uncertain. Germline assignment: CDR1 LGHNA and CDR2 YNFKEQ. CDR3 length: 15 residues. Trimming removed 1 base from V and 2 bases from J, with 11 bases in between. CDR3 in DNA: TGTGCCAGCAGCCAAGGGGAGGCAGAAAACACTGAAGCTTTCTTT. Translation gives CASSQGEAENTEAFF.

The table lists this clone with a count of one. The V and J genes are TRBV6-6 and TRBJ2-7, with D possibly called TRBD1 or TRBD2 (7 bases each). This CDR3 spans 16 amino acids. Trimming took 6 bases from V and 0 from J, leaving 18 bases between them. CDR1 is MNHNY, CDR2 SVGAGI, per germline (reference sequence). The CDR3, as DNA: TGTGCCAGCAGGCACCCTGGGAGGGGGCCCTCCTACGAGCAGTACTTC. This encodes CASRHPGRGPSYEQYF.

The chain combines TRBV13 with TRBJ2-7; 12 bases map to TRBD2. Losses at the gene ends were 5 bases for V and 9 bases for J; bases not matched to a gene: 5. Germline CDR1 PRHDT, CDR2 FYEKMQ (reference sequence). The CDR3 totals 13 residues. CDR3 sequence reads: CASSPGTSGRQYF. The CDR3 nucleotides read TGTGCCAGCAGCCCCGGGACTAGCGGGCGGCAGTACTTC.

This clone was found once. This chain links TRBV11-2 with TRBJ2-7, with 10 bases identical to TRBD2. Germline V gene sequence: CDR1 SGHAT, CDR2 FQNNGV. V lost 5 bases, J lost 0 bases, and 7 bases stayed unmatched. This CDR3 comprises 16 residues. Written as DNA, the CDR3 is TGTGCCAGCAGCCCCCTCGAGCGGGAGGGCTCCTACGAGCAGTACTTC. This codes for CASSPLEREGSYEQYF. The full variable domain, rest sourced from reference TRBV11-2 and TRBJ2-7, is EAGVAQSPRYKIIEKRQSVAFWCNPISGHATLYWYQQILGQGPKLLIQFQNNGVVDDSQLPKDRFSAERLKGVDSTLKIQPAKLEDSAVYLCASSPLEREGSYEQYFGPGTRLTVT.

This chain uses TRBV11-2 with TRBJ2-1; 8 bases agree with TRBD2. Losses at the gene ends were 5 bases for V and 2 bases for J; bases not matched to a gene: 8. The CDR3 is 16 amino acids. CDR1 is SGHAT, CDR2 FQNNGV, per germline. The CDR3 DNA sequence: TGTGCCAGCAGCCCTATACTAGCGGCCGCCTACAATGAGCAGTTCTTC. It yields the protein CASSPILAAAYNEQFF.

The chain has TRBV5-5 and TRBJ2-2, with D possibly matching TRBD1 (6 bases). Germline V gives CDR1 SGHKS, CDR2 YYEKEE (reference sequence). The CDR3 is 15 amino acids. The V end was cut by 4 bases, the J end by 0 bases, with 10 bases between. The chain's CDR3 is CASSPRQANTGELFF. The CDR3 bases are TGTGCCAGCAGCCCCAGACAGGCGAACACCGGGGAGCTGTTTTTT. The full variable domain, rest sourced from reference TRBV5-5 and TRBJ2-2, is DAGVTQSPTHLIKTRGQQVTLRCSPISGHKSVSWYQQVLGQGPQFIFQYYEKEERGRGNFPDRFSARQFPNYSSELNVNALLLGDSALYLCASSPRQANTGELFFGEGSRLTVL.

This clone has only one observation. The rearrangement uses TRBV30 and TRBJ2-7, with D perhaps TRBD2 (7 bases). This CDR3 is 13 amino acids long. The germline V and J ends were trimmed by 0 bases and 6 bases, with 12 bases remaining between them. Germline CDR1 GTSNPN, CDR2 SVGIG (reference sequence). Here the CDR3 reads CAWSVGGPSEQYF. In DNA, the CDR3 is TGTGCCTGGAGTGTGGGGGGGCCAAGCGAGCAGTACTTC.

The CDR3 bases are TGTGCCAGCAGTTCCCAGACAGGGTGGGGCTATGGCTACACCTTC. Protein: CASSSQTGWGYGYTF. This rearrangement joins TRBV28 to TRBJ1-2; 7 bases fit TRBD1. This CDR3 region has 15 residues. Trimming cost V 4 bases and J 4 bases; bases outside gene matches: 9. The germline V gene has CDR1 MDHEN and CDR2 SYDVKM.

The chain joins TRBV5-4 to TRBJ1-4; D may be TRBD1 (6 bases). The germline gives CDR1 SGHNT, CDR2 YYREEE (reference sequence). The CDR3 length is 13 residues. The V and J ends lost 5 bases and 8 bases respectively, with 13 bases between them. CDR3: CASRKRTDEKLFF. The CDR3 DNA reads TGTGCCAGCAGAAAAAGGACAGACGAAAAACTGTTTTTT.

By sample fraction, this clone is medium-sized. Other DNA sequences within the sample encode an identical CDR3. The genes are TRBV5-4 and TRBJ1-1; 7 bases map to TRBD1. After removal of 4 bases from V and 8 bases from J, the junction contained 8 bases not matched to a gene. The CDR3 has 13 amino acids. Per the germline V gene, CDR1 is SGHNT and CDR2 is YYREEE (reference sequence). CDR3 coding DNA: TGTGCCAGCAGCCTCTACAGGGGACACGAAGCTTTCTTT. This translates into CASSLYRGHEAFF. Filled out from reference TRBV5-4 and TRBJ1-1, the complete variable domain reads ETGVTQSPTHLIKTRGQQVTLRCSSQSGHNTVSWYQQALGQGPQFIFQYYREEENGRGNFPPRFSGLQFPNYSSELNVNALELDDSALYLCASSLYRGHEAFFGQGTRLTVV.

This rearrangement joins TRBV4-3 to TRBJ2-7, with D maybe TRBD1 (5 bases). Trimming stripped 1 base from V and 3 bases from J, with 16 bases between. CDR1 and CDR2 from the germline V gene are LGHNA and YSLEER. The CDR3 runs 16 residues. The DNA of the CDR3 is TGCGCCAGCAGCCAAGGGTGGGCCGAGACAGTCTACGAGCAGTACTTC. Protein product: CASSQGWAETVYEQYF.

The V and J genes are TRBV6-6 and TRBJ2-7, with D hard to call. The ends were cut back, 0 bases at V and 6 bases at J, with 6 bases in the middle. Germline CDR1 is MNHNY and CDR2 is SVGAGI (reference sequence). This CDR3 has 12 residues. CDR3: CASSYSNGEQYF. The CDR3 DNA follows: TGTGCCAGCAGTTACTCGAACGGCGAGCAGTACTTC.